This TCR beta chain was identified during a study of response to subunit inactivated influenza vaccine. About this clonotype itself: Its cognate antigen is unknown.

V was shortened by 1 base and J by 5 bases, with 20 bases between the two germline ends. The germline gives CDR1 LGHNA, CDR2 YSLEER. The CDR3 runs to 17 residues. General observations from the study: Each seasonal influenza vaccination, the authors suggested, recruits few new T cells.

TCRdb independently ran MiXCR on the RT-PCR reads; one entry per CDR3 protein. The sample contains 710,000 or so distinct CDR3 sequences, 15% to 18% of which appear only once. The receptor's source is a man aged 50-59 years who received an inactivated influenza vaccine. This rearrangement joins TRBV4-3 to TRBJ1-2; TRBD1 might be the D (5 bases). The starting material was PBMCs from blood, obtained 11 to 12 days after vaccination. The CDR3 loop is CASSQGWAGPTGYGYTF. The CDR3 nucleotides are TGCGCCAGCAGCCAAGGTTGGGCGGGGCCGACTGGTTATGGCTACACCTTC.